The 12 T cell receptor beta chains in this list originate from one sample, sequenced in a study of immune characterization of retroperitoneal liposarcoma (dated by TCRdb to between 2018 and 2020). Libraries were made using PCR. Instrument used: NextSeq 500. TCRdb reprocessed the public reads (quality trimming at Q25 with fastp, clone calling with MiXCR) and kept in-frame beta chains. Each CDR3 protein gets just one entry, which takes the most common genes and DNA from the rows behind it. The sample has roughly 3,000 distinct CDR3 sequences on record, 40% to 50% of them singletons. The ten largest clones capture around 50% of the sample. The sequenced sample was tumor tissue. The receptors originated from a male donor with retroperitoneal liposarcoma.

A few counts support this clonotype. This chain uses TRBV6-1 with TRBJ2-1; D perhaps matches TRBD2 (5 bases). Trimming stripped 6 bases from V and 6 bases from J, with 15 bases between. CDR3 length equals 14 residues. Germline values: CDR1 MNHNS, CDR2 SASEGT. The DNA of the CDR3 is TGTGCCAGCAGCAAACTAGGGTTCGGCAATGAGCAGTTCTTC. Its protein is CASSKLGFGNEQFF.

This clonotype is judged medium-sized. The chain couples TRBV7-3 to TRBJ2-5, with TRBD2 identical over 8 bases. The CDR3 has 15 residues. Germline assignment: CDR1 SGHTA and CDR2 FQGTGA. The V gene end was trimmed by 5 bases and the J gene end by 11 bases; junction bases not matched to a gene: 16. The CDR3 here is CASSEEGSGMSEQYF. The CDR3 nucleotides are TGTGCCAGCAGCGAGGAAGGTAGCGGGATGTCTGAGCAGTACTTC.

V usage is TRBV12-5 and J usage is TRBJ1-6, with D perhaps TRBD1 (6 bases). The CDR3 runs 15 residues. Germline V gene data show CDR1 as LGHNT and CDR2 as FRNRAP. Trimming stripped 2 bases from V and 10 bases from J, with 15 bases between. CDR3 region: CASGLQDSRGSPLHF. The CDR3 DNA sequence: TGTGCTAGTGGTTTGCAGGACAGTCGAGGATCACCCCTCCACTTT. The variable domain in full, completed from reference TRBV12-5 and TRBJ1-6, reads DARVTQTPRHKVTEMGQEVTMRCQPILGHNTVFWYRQTMMQGLELLAYFRNRAPLDDSGMPKDRFSAEMPDATLATLKIQPSEPRDSAVYFCASGLQDSRGSPLHFGNGTRLTVT.

This clonotype turned up a few times. A much bigger clone sits one base away, suggesting this may be a read error. The CDR3 does not end in the conserved phenylalanine or tryptophan, so this is likely a read error. The chain is built from TRBV6-8 and TRBJ1-2; 10 nucleotides line up with TRBD1. Germline CDR1 and CDR2: MNHGY and SAAAGT. Trimming took 6 bases from V and 6 from J; bases not matched to a gene: 13. This CDR3 region has 16 residues. The CDR3 DNA sequence: TGTGCCAGCAGGAACAATCCCGGGACAGGGGTGAATGGCTACACCTTA. This translates into CASRNNPGTGVNGYTL.

This chain joins TRBV5-1 and TRBJ2-1; D uncertain. V was clipped by 2 bases and J by 2 bases, with 8 bases between them. The CDR3 extends over 14 amino acids. Germline CDR1 and CDR2: SGHRS and YFSETQ. The CDR3 DNA reads as TGCGCCAGCAGCTTCCGTGAGGCCTACAATGAGCAGTTCTTC. Protein: CASSFREAYNEQFF.

This chain connects TRBV6-1 to TRBJ1-6; possible D gene TRBD1, 5 bases. Between the trimmed V and J ends, which lost 6 bases and 8 bases, there was a span of 14 bases. The CDR3 loop spans 14 amino acids. Germline values: CDR1 MNHNS, CDR2 SASEGT. The CDR3 spells CASSPGGTDSPLHF. CDR3 DNA: TGTGCCAGCAGCCCCGGGGGTACGGATTCACCCCTCCACTTT.

Within the sample, this clonotype is medium-sized. The V call is TRBV27, the J call TRBJ2-5; 7 positions match TRBD1. Germline V lookup: CDR1 MNHEY, CDR2 SMNVEV (reference sequence). CDR3 length: 16 residues. Germline trimming cut 3 bases from V and 4 bases from J; bases unmatched to any gene: 11. CDR3 in amino acids: CASSFVTGIVRETQYF. The CDR3 bases are TGTGCCAGCAGTTTCGTGACAGGGATCGTTCGAGAGACCCAGTACTTC.

This clonotype was found a few times. The J gene is TRBJ2-3, the V gene TRBV11-2, with D perhaps TRBD2 (5 bases). This CDR3 has 14 amino acids. CDR1 and CDR2 (germline): SGHAT, FQNNGV. Trimming removed 1 base from V and 10 bases from J, with 15 bases in between. DNA of the CDR3: TGTGCCAGCAGCTTAGGACCGGGAAAGGTTGCGCAGTATTTT. As protein: CASSLGPGKVAQYF. Complete variable domain (other parts from reference TRBV11-2 and TRBJ2-3): EAGVAQSPRYKIIEKRQSVAFWCNPISGHATLYWYQQILGQGPKLLIQFQNNGVVDDSQLPKDRFSAERLKGVDSTLKIQPAKLEDSAVYLCASSLGPGKVAQYFGPGTRLTVL.

In its sample, this clonotype is medium-sized. The chain uses TRBV6-6 and TRBJ2-1; 9 bases map to TRBD2. The CDR3 runs to 16 residues. Germline V gives CDR1 MNHNY, CDR2 SVGAGI (reference sequence). The ends lost 0 bases at V and 4 bases at J; junction bases unmatched: 4. The CDR3 nucleotides are TGTGCCAGCAGTTACTCGCCGACTAGCGGTTACAATGAGCAGTTCTTC. The encoded protein is CASSYSPTSGYNEQFF.

The V and J genes are TRBV7-2 and TRBJ2-5, with D tentatively TRBD1 (5 bases). The CDR3 loop spans 14 amino acids. V dropped 0 bases and J dropped 5 bases, with 10 bases sitting between them. Germline CDR1 and CDR2: SGHTA and FQGNSA. The DNA of the CDR3 is TGTGCCAGCAGCTTAGCTGGGGCGAGGGAGACCCAGTACTTC. Amino acids: CASSLAGARETQYF.

Only a few counts were recorded for this clonotype. V and J are TRBV6-6 and TRBJ2-1, with 10 bases identical to TRBD2. V was clipped by 7 bases and J by 6 bases; unmatched bases: 12. The CDR3 length is 16 residues. Germline CDR1 is MNHNY and CDR2 is SVGAGI (reference sequence). In DNA, the CDR3 is TGTGCCAGCACTCAGCCTGGGCTAGCGGGAGTCAATGAGCAGTTCTTC. Encoded protein: CASTQPGLAGVNEQFF.

The rearrangement links TRBV6-5 to TRBJ2-3, with 10 bases that match TRBD1. The V gene end was trimmed by 0 bases and the J gene end by 6 bases; junction bases not matched to a gene: 6. Germline CDR1 MNHEY, CDR2 SVGAGI. CDR3 length equals 16 residues. This chain's CDR3 is CASSYSRGQGRDTQYF. Here the CDR3 DNA reads TGTGCCAGCAGTTACTCGAGGGGACAGGGGAGGGATACGCAGTATTTT.